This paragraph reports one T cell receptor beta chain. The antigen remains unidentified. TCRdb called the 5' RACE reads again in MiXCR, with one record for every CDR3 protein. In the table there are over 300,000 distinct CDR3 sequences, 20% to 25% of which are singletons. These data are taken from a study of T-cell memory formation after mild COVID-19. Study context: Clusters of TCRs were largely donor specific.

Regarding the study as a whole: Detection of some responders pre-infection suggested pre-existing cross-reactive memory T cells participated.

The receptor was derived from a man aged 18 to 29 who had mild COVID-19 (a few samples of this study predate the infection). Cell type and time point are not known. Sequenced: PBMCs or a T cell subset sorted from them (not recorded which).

This CDR3 reads CASSYTKQGGTEAFF. The CDR3 DNA reads TGTGCCAGCAGTTACACCAAACAGGGGGGCACTGAAGCTTTCTTT. The gene calls are TRBV6-6 and TRBJ1-1, with TRBD1 matching 8 bases. Per germline, CDR1 MNHNY and CDR2 SVGAGI (reference sequence). The CDR3 has 15 amino acids. V lost 2 bases, J lost 4 bases, and 6 bases stayed unmatched.